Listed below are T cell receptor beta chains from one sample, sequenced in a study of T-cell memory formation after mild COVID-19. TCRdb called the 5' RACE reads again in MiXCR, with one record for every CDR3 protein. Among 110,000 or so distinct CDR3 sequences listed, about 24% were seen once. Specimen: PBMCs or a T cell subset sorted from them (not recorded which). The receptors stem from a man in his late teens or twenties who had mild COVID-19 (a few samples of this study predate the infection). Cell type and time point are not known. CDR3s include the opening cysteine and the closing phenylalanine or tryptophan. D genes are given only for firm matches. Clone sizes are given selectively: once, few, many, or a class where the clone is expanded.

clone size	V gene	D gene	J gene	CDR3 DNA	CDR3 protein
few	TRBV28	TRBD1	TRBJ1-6	TGTGCCAGCAGTCCCGAGACAGGGGGGGCTTCACCCCTCCACTTT	CASSPETGGASPLHF
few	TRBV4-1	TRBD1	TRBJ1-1	TGCGCCAGCAGCCCCACCCGTGGACAGGTACCTGAAGCTTTCTTT	CASSPTRGQVPEAFF
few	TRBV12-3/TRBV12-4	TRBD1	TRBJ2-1	TGTGCCAGCAGTTTGAGCCAGGGGGCGGACAATGAGCAGTTCTTC	CASSLSQGADNEQFF
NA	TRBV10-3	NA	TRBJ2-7	TGTGCCATCAGTGATGGAGACAGTCCCTACGAGCAGTACTTC	CAISDGDSPYEQYF
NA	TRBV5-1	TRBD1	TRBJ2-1	TGCGCCAGCAGCTTGGGGACAGGGCTAGAGCAGTTCTTC	CASSLGTGLEQFF
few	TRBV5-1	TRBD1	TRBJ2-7	TGCGCCAGCAGCTTGGAGGGTCCGGGACAGGGGAATTCCTACGAGCAGTACTTC	CASSLEGPGQGNSYEQYF
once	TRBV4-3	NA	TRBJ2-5	TGCGCCAGCAGCCATGTTCTAGGAGAAGAGACCCAGTACTTC	CASSHVLGEETQYF
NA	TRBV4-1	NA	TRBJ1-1	TGCGCCAGCAGCCAAGATGCTCAAGGGCTCACTGAAGCTTTCTTT	CASSQDAQGLTEAFF
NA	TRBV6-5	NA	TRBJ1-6	TGTGCCAGCAGCACGGGGTATAATTCACCCCTCCACTTT	CASSTGYNSPLHF
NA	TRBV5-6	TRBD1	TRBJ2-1	TGTGCCAGCAGCCAGGGACAGTCCGCCTACAATGAGCAGTTCTTC	CASSQGQSAYNEQFF
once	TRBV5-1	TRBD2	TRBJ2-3	TGCGCCAGCAGCGTGGATGGGTATAGCGGGGTGACGGATACGCAGTATTTT	CASSVDGYSGVTDTQYF
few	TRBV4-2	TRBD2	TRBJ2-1	TGTGCCAGCAGCCATGTAGCGGGGGGCTCCTACAATGAGCAGTTCTTC	CASSHVAGGSYNEQFF
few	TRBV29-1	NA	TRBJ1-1	TGCAGCGTGACAGAAATCAACACTGAAGCTTTCTTT	CSVTEINTEAFF
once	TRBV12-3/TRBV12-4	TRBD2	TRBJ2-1	TGTGCCAGCGATACTAGCGGGGGAGGTGAGCAGTTCTTC	CASDTSGGGEQFF
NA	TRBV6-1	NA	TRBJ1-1	TGTGCCATCGGGGGCACTGAAGCTTTCTTT	CAIGGTEAFF
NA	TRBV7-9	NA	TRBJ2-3	TGTGCCAGCAGCCCCGAATTCCGGACGGCAGATACGCAGTATTTT	CASSPEFRTADTQYF
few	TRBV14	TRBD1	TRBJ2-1	TGTGCCAGCAGCCAAGGAGGGCGGACAGGGGATTATTACAATGAGCAGTTCTTC	CASSQGGRTGDYYNEQFF
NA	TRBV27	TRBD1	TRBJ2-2	TGTGCCGCCCGGGACAGGGTGTACACCGGGGAGCTGTTTTTT	CAARDRVYTGELFF
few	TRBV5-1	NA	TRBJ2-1	TGCGCCAGCAGCTTGGAGGGGGGCGGCGGGAATGAGCAGTTCTTC	CASSLEGGGGNEQFF
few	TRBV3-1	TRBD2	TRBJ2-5	TGTGCCAGCAGCCCTCCGGGGGGGGAGACCCAGTACTTC	CASSPPGGETQYF
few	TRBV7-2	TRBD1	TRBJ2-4	TGTGCCAGCAGCTTAGCGGGGACAGGGTGGAACATTCAGTACTTC	CASSLAGTGWNIQYF
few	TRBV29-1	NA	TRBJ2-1	TGCACCGCAGGGAGGGGGGGAGTAGCCTACAATGAGCAGTTCTTC	CTAGRGGVAYNEQFF
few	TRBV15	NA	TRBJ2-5	TGTGCCACCAGCCGATCGCGATTCAGGGCTTCGGAGACCCAGTACTTC	CATSRSRFRASETQYF
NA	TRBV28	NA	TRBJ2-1	TGTGCCAGCAGTTTCTTTAAGAGCTCCTACAATGAGCAGTTCTTC	CASSFFKSSYNEQFF
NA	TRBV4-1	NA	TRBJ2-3	TGCGCCAGCAGCTTTCCGAGGAGGGGCGATACGCAGTATTTT	CASSFPRRGDTQYF
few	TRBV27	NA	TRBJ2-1	TGTGCCAGCAGTCCGGCGGGGACAGTCAATGAGCAGTTCTTC	CASSPAGTVNEQFF
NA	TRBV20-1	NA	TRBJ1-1	TGCAGTGCTAGACGACCGCCGGTTGACACTGAAGCTTTCTTT	CSARRPPVDTEAFF
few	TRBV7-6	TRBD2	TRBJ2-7	TGTGCCAGCAGCTCCCTCGGGGGGTACGAGCAGTACTTC	CASSSLGGYEQYF
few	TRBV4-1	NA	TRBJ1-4	TGCGCCAGCAGCCAGCGGGGGGGAGAGGAAAAACTGTTTTTT	CASSQRGGEEKLFF
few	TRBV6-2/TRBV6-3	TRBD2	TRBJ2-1	TGTGCCAGCAGCTCCTCTCTAGCGGGCAATGAGCAGTTCTTC	CASSSSLAGNEQFF
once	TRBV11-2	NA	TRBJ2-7	TGTGCCAGCAGCTATGGGCGCCAGCGTTCCTACGAGCAGTACTTC	CASSYGRQRSYEQYF
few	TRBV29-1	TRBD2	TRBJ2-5	TGCAGCGTTGAAGGTCAACCCGGGGGGATCCAAGAGACCCAGTACTTC	CSVEGQPGGIQETQYF
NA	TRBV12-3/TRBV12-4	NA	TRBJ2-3	TGTGCCAGCAGTTCTAGCGACGGCACAGATACGCAGTATTTT	CASSSSDGTDTQYF
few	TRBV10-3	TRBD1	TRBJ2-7	TGTGCCATCAGAGGGACAGGGGAAGGGTACTACGAGCAGTACTTC	CAIRGTGEGYYEQYF
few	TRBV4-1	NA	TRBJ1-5	TGCGCCAGCAGCCAAGACTCAGCAGGATTCCAGCCCCAGCATTTT	CASSQDSAGFQPQHF
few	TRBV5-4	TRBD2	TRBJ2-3	TGTGCCAGCAGCGAACTGACTAGCGGGGGGGCAGATACGCAGTATTTT	CASSELTSGGADTQYF
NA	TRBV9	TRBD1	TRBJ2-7	TGTGCCAGCAGCAACAGGGACAGGAACTACGAGCAGTACTTC	CASSNRDRNYEQYF
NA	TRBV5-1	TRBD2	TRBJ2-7	TGCGCCAGCAGCTTTTCTAGCGGGGGGTCCTACGAGCAGTACTTC	CASSFSSGGSYEQYF
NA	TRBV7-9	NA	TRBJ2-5	TGTGCCAGCACGGGGGGCAGGGAGACCCAGTACTTC	CASTGGRETQYF
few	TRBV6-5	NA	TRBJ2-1	TGTGCCAGCAGTTACTCGACGGGGAATGAGCAGTTCTTC	CASSYSTGNEQFF